The 7 T cell receptor beta chains presented below share a single source sample, sequenced in a study of spatial heterogeneity in lung cancer. Findings and limits, study-wide: Mutation counts in tumors were tracked by counts of expanded intratumoral alpha and beta TCRs.

Using its own MiXCR run on the 5' RACE reads, TCRdb lists one record per CDR3 protein. The sample carries 25,000 to 30,000 distinct CDR3 sequences, roughly 7.1% recorded once. These TCRs are of unknown antigen specificity. The sample's time point: sample taken at primary tumor resection. The specimen was lung tumor tissue, collected at surgery. Source of these receptors: a male donor with early-stage non-small cell lung cancer.

Ten or more counts support this clonotype. V usage is TRBV20-1 and J usage is TRBJ2-7; possibly TRBD2 for D (5 bases). The ends were cut back, 5 bases at V and 2 bases at J, with 13 bases in the middle. Germline V CDR1 and CDR2: DFQATT, SNEGSKA (reference sequence). This CDR3 has 13 amino acids. The CDR3 region has the DNA TGCAGTGCTGCGGATGGCGGGCCCTACGAGCAGTACTTC. As protein: CSAADGGPYEQYF.

In its sample, this clonotype was seen many times. J is TRBJ2-3 and V is TRBV7-2; D gene unclear. The CDR3 extends over 12 amino acids. CDR1 is SGHTA, CDR2 FQGNSA, per germline. Trimming pared 4 bases from V and 11 bases from J, leaving 13 bases between. The CDR3 region is CASSSVGIGQYF. CDR3 sequence (DNA): TGTGCCAGCAGCTCCGTGGGGATAGGGCAGTATTTT. Together with reference TRBV7-2 and TRBJ2-3, the CDR3 gives the full variable domain: GAGVSQSPSNKVTEKGKDVELRCDPISGHTALYWYRQSLGQGLEFLIYFQGNSAPDKSGLPSDRFSAERTGGSVSTLTIQRTQQEDSAVYLCASSSVGIGQYFGPGTRLTVL.

J is TRBJ2-4 and V is TRBV5-1; D unclear. V shed 5 bases and J shed 8 bases, with 14 bases lying between them. The CDR3 consists of 13 residues. CDR1 SGHRS and CDR2 YFSETQ come from the germline V gene. The CDR3 sequence: CASSSTGRDIQYF. The CDR3 nucleotides are TGCGCCAGCAGTTCCACTGGACGGGACATTCAGTACTTC.

This chain links TRBV12-5 with TRBJ2-1, with D possibly matching TRBD1 (6 bases). Germline CDR1 is LGHNT and CDR2 is FRNRAP. V dropped 6 bases and J dropped 8 bases, with 14 bases sitting between them. The CDR3 consists of 13 residues. Written as DNA, the CDR3 is TGTGCTAGTGGGATAGAACAGGGCCATGAGCAGTTCTTC. This gives the protein CASGIEQGHEQFF.

The rearrangement uses TRBV20-1 and TRBJ2-4, with D unclear. V lost 0 bases and J 8 bases, leaving 8 bases between the germline ends. There are 12 residues in the CDR3. CDR1 is DFQATT, CDR2 SNEGSKA, per germline (reference sequence). The CDR3 DNA is TGCAGTGCTAGAGATCGGAGATACATTCAGTACTTC. Translation: CSARDRRYIQYF.

The chain carries TRBV9 and TRBJ1-3, with D maybe TRBD1 (6 bases). CDR1 is SGDLS, CDR2 YYNGEE, per germline. The CDR3 is 14 amino acids. The V end was cut by 3 bases, the J end by 4 bases, with 11 bases between. The CDR3 bases are TGTGCCAGCAGCGGGGGGGCGCGAGGAAACACCATATATTTT. Amino acid sequence: CASSGGARGNTIYF.

In its sample, this clonotype was seen a few times. The rearrangement links TRBV28 to TRBJ2-1; 7 bases are shared with TRBD2. Trimming at V came to 6 bases and at J to 2 bases, leaving 7 bases not matched to a gene. The CDR3 is made up of 15 amino acids. Germline CDR1 is MDHEN and CDR2 is SYDVKM. This CDR3 reads CASREGLLAYNEQFF. The CDR3 nucleotides are TGTGCCAGCAGGGAGGGACTATTAGCCTACAATGAGCAGTTCTTC.